This T cell receptor beta chain was sequenced for a study of T cell responses to AZD1222 COVID-19 vaccine. Study-level information: The study pooled second doses at about 4 or about 12 weeks. Study-wide points: Increased Spike-specific TCR breadth and depth were observed after two AZD1222 doses. It should be noted that donors were predominantly white British and more often female, and clonal diversity was possibly underestimated.

Of note for this clone: Its antigen is as yet unknown.

Data came from immunoSEQ multiplex PCR; TCRdb stores just in-frame clones and leaves some out. The sample holds fewer than 150,000 clones, under 85% seen once. CDR1 is MGHRA and CDR2 is YSYEKL in the germline V gene. V was shortened by 0 bases and J by 1 base, with 9 bases between the two germline ends. This CDR3 is 15 amino acids long. This chain links TRBV4-1 with TRBJ1-1; D may be TRBD1 (6 bases). The source of this sequence is an adult in good health. The sequences come from peripheral blood, collected on day 0 of AZD1222 vaccination. DNA of the CDR3: TGCGCCAGCAGCCAAGACGGGGGGCCGAACACTGAAGCTTTCTTT. Translated: CASSQDGGPNTEAFF.